This note documents a single T cell receptor beta chain sequence. There is no known antigen for this receptor. No much larger clone is present one base from it, and per-base qualities are unavailable. CDR1 MDHEN and CDR2 SYDVKM were looked up in the germline V gene. The germline V and J ends show losses of 2 bases and 5 bases respectively, and no gene match explains 3 bases of the junction. From the cysteine through the phenylalanine, the CDR3 covers 13 amino acids. Kept here is only the CDR3 DNA, which spans 39 bases and is read in frame from base 1. These data belong to a study of T cells in localized non-small cell lung cancer (dated by TCRdb to about 2020). For the study in its entirety: Comparing tumors with uninvolved tumor-adjacent lungs, the study looked at the T cell repertoires of around 250 patients with early-stage NSCLC. The cohort consisted of a few hundred treatment-naive NSCLC patients whose localized lung tumors had been resected. The mean age of the NSCLC patients was roughly 63 years, with about 120 men and over 100 women.

The immunoSEQ Assay was used to sequence TCR beta CDR3 regions from DNA. In the authors' own workflow: T cell density was computed as TCR beta template counts normalized to usable DNA estimated by amplifying housekeeping genes. Richness was estimated with the preseqR package, extrapolating to 400,000 templates for PBMC samples and 120,000 templates for tissue samples. Clonality was defined by subtracting Pielou's evenness from one. Tissue-enriched TCRs were identified through differential abundance testing performed on productive amino-acid clonotypes, with a minimum total count of 5 and an alpha of 0.1. Repertoire overlap between compartments was quantified with the Jaccard Index and Morisita Overlap Index. TCR beta CDR3s were clustered by GLIPH together with public tetramer-defined viral CDR3s, and at least three viral sequences plus V-gene enrichment were required for viral motifs. What TCRdb holds here is the immuneACCESS table cut down to in-frame rearrangements. Part of the clones is not present; checked against another copy, under half of the missing clones reflect an unresolved V gene, and the others are unexplained. V, J and clone size reflect that table, while D and trimming were determined from the DNA. Present in this sample are about 35,000 clones, approximately 90% of which were seen just once. The biggest ten clones account for 12% of the sample.

At diagnosis, tumor, uninvolved tumor-adjacent lung and peripheral blood were collected and then preserved as a mix of FFPE and fresh-frozen material. Blood samples were analyzed as peripheral blood mononuclear cells for TCR repertoire profiling. General conclusions and limits of the study: Higher T cell density in blood was associated with longer overall survival, whereas higher clonality in adjacent lung was associated with shorter survival. Since the design was exploratory, TCR variables were selected using unadjusted p-values with no false-discovery rate correction. Because multi-region tumor sequencing was not performed, intratumor heterogeneity could not be ruled out. Uninvolved tumor-adjacent lung showed the highest T cell clonality, higher than tumor, which suggests more focused antigenic responses in the uninvolved tumor-adjacent lung. Of the top 100 tumor clones, a median of around 57 were detected in paired uninvolved adjacent lung; some 28 were also among that lung's top 100.

The receptor was isolated from an older female donor with stage II lung adenocarcinoma. Specimen: peripheral blood mononuclear cells, collected before any cancer treatment. The chain is encoded by TRBV28 joined to TRBJ2-7; 7 bases in the middle match TRBD1. The CDR3 region reads CASSLQGDNEQYF. The nucleotide sequence is TGTGCCAGCAGTTTACAGGGGGACAACGAGCAGTACTTC. The full variable domain, completed from the reference TRBV28 and TRBJ2-7 proteins outside the CDR3, reads DVKVTQSSRYLVKRTGEKVFLECVQDMDHENMFWYRQDPGLGLRLIYFSYDVKMKEKGDIPEGYSVSREKKERFSLILESASTNQTSMYLCASSLQGDNEQYFGPGTRLTVT.